This T cell receptor beta chain was profiled in a study of breast tumors, draining lymph nodes, adjacent tissues. Points from the study as a whole: Tumor TCR diversity was below lymph nodes but above nontumor tissue. Luminal-like breast cancer showed significantly greater tumor-nontumor repertoire similarity than basal-like breast cancer did. Data fit most tumor T cells coming from lymph node, expanding in tumor.

The CDR3 has 15 residues. Deletions cut 1 base from V and 3 bases from J, with 9 bases between. TCRdb ran MiXCR on the multiplex PCR reads and lists one entry per CDR3 protein. Among more than 50,000 distinct CDR3 sequences, less than 50% were seen once, and the ten largest hold about 8%. This clonotype was counted many times. Its antigen is not known. This chain joins TRBV12-3 or TRBV12-4 and TRBJ1-4, with D maybe TRBD1 (5 bases). The clonotype originates from a female donor with breast cancer. Some clones in this sample may be carry-over from other donors' samples. The sequenced sample was breast tumor tissue. The CDR3 is CASSLGGAANEKLFF. CDR3 sequence (DNA): TGTGCCAGCAGTTTAGGAGGGGCGGCTAATGAAAAACTGTTTTTT.